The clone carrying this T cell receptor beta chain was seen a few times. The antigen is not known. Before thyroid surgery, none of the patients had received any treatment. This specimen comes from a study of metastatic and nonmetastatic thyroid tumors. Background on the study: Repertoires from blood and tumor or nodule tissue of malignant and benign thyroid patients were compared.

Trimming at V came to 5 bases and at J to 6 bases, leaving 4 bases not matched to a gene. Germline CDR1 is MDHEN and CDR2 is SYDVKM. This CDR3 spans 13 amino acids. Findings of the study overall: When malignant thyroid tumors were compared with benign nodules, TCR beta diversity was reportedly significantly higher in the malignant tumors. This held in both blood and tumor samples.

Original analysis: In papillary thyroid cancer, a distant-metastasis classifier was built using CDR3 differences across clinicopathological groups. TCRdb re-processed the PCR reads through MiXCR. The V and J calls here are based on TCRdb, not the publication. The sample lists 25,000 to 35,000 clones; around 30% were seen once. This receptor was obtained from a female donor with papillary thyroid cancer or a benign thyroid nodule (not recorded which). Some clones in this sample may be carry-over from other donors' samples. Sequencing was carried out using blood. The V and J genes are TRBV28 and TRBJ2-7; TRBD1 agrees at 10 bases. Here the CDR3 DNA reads TGTGCCAGCAGTCCCGGGACAGGGGTCGAGCAGTACTTC. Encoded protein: CASSPGTGVEQYF. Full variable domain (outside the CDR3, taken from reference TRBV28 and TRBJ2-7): DVKVTQSSRYLVKRTGEKVFLECVQDMDHENMFWYRQDPGLGLRLIYFSYDVKMKEKGDIPEGYSVSREKKERFSLILESASTNQTSMYLCASSPGTGVEQYFGPGTRLTVT.